This T cell receptor (beta chain) was recorded in a study of shared clonotypes between healthy human individuals. For this clone: The antigen is not known.

A CD45RA+ naive subset and a CD45RA-negative memory subset were split from CD4+ cells. Germline values: CDR1 SGHAT, CDR2 FQDESV (reference sequence). The CDR3 extends over 15 amino acids. Trimming took off 1 base at V and 6 bases at J, with 10 bases between the two ends. The assay was immunoSEQ multiplex PCR, and TCRdb's table has in-frame clones only and misses some. The data show some 1 million clones, with about 77% seen just once and around 1.5% held by the top ten. Study findings and constraints: A handful of donors shared approximately 5% of their naive CD4 clonotypes.

The J gene is TRBJ1-6, the V gene TRBV11-1; D gene ambiguous. Sequencing was performed on memory CD4+ T cells sorted from blood. Subset denoted: CD45RA-negative fraction. The sequence was obtained from a man aged 18 to 29 in good health. CDR3: CASSLGGIANSPLHF. CDR3 coding DNA: TGTGCCAGCAGCTTAGGCGGGATCGCTAATTCACCCCTCCACTTT.